This TCR beta chain stems from a study of cytomegalovirus exposure and HLA in healthy donors. Vbeta (60) and Jbeta (13) primers were used in the PCR. Produced via immunoSEQ multiplex PCR; TCRdb's table is partial and in-frame only. The sample yields more than 50,000 clones, roughly 70% seen once. A remark on this clone: Its antigen remains unknown.

Findings and caveats of the study: Analysis performed later found roughly 17,000 TCR beta sequences associated with HLA alleles at 0.05 false discovery rate. Specific recognition of CMV antigens was confirmed in vitro for a few chains (all CMV-associated).

In germline, CDR1 is SGHTA, CDR2 FQGNSA. V lost 1 base to trimming and J lost 5 bases, with 17 bases between them. The CDR3 covers 16 residues. What was sequenced was PBMCs. The chain employs TRBV7-2 and TRBJ1-1; D not certain. This receptor was identified in a man aged 40-50 years in good health and CMV-seropositive. CDR3 amino acids: CASSLDGLLRVTEAFF. The CDR3 DNA reads TGTGCCAGCAGCTTAGATGGGTTGCTGCGGGTGACTGAAGCTTTCTTT.